This TCR beta chain was documented in a study of T cells in localized non-small cell lung cancer. Unmatched junction bases numbered 6, after V lost 0 bases and J lost 5 bases. The CDR3 extends over 15 amino acids. The germline V gene has CDR1 KGHSH and CDR2 LQKENI. The protocol was immunoSEQ multiplex PCR, while the TCRdb copy is restricted to in-frame clones and leaves out a portion. The sample contains about 34,000 clones, roughly 94% of which appear only once. Sequenced here: peripheral blood, sampled before any cancer treatment. The chain uses TRBV18 and TRBJ2-7, with 8 bases aligning to TRBD1. This receptor was taken from a woman aged 40 to 75 with stage I lung adenocarcinoma. The CDR3 DNA sequence: TGTGCCAGCTCACCACCTGCCCAGGGGGCCCACGAGCAGTACTTC. Translated, it gives CASSPPAQGAHEQYF.